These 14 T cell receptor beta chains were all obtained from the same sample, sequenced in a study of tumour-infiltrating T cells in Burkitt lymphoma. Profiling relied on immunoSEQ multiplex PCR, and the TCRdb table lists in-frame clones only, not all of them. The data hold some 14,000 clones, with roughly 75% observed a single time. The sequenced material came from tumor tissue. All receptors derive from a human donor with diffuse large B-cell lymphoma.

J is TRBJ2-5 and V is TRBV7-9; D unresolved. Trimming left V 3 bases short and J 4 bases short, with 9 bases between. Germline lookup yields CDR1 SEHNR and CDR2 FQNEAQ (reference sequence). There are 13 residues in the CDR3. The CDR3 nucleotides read TGTGCCAGCAGCTTTATGTCGCGAGAGACCCAGTACTTC. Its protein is CASSFMSRETQYF.

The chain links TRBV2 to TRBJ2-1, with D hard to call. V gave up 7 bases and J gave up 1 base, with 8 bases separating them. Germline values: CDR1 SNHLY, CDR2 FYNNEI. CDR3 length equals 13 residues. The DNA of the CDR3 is TGTGCCAGCATCTTCGGTTCCTACAATGAGCAGTTCTTC. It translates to CASIFGSYNEQFF.

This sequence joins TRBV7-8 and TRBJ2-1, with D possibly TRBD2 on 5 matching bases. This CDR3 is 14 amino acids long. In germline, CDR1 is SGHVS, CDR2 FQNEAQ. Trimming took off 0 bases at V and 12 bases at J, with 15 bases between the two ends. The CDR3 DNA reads TGTGCCAGCAGCTTAGCGATGATGGCGGGTGGGCAGTTCTTC. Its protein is CASSLAMMAGGQFF.

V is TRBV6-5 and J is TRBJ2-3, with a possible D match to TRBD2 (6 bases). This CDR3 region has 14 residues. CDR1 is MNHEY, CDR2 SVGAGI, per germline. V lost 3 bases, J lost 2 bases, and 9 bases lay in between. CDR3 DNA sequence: TGTGCCAGCAGTTATGGAGGGATCACAGATACGCAGTATTTT. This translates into CASSYGGITDTQYF.

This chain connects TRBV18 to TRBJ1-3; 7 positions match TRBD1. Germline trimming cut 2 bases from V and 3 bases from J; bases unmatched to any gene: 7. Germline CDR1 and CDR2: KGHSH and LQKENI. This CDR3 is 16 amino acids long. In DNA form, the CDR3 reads TGTGCCAGCTCACCAATGACAGGGTATGATGGAAACACCATATATTTT. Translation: CASSPMTGYDGNTIYF.

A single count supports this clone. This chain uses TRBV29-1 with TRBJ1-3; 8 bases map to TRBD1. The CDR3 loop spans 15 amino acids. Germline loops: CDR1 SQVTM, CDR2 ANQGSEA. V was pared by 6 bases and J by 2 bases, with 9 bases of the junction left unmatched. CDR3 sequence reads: CSVGGWTGTGNTIYF. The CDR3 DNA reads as TGCAGCGTGGGGGGTTGGACAGGGACTGGAAACACCATATATTTT.

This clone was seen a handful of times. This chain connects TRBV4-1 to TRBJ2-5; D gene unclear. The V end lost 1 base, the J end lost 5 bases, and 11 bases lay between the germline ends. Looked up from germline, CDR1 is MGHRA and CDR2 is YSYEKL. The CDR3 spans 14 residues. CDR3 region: CASSQAPPPETQYF. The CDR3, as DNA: TGCGCCAGCAGCCAAGCACCCCCCCCGGAGACCCAGTACTTC.

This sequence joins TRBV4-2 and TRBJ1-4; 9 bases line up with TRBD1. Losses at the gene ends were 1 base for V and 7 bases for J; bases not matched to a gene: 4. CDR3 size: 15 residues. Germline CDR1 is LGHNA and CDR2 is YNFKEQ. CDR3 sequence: CASSQVGGQGEKLFF. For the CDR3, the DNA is TGTGCCAGCAGCCAAGTAGGGGGACAGGGTGAAAAACTGTTTTTT.

The CDR3: CASSLERGAGETQYF. CDR3 nucleotide sequence: TGCGCCAGCAGCTTGGAGAGGGGAGCCGGAGAGACCCAGTACTTC. J is TRBJ2-5 and V is TRBV5-1; D is perhaps TRBD1 or TRBD2 (5 bases each). CDR3 size: 15 residues. Germline V gene sequence: CDR1 SGHRS, CDR2 YFSETQ. V dropped 0 bases and J dropped 4 bases, with 13 bases sitting between them.

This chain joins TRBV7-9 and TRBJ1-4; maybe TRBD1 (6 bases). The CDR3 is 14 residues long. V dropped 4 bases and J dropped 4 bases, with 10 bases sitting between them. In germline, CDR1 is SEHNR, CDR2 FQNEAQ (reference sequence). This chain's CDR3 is CASSSTGLNEKLFF. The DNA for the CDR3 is TGTGCCAGCAGCTCGACAGGCCTTAATGAAAAACTGTTTTTT.

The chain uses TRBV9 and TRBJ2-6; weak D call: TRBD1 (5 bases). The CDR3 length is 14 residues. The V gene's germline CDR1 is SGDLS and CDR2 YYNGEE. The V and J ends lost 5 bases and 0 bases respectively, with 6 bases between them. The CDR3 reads CASSGASGANVLTF. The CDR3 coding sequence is TGTGCCAGCAGTGGGGCCTCTGGGGCCAACGTCCTGACTTTC.

CDR3 sequence reads: CASSLQAGRADTQYF. The CDR3 nucleotides read TGTGCCAGCAGTTTGCAAGCGGGGAGAGCAGATACGCAGTATTTT. The genes are TRBV6-5 and TRBJ2-3; 7 bases match TRBD2. The CDR3 covers 15 residues. Germline CDR1 reads MNHEY; CDR2 reads SVGAGI. Trimming removed 4 bases from V and 4 bases from J; junction bases left unmatched: 8.

CDR3 sequence reads: CASSPPGGTEAFF. The CDR3 DNA reads as TGTGCCAGCTCACCACCAGGGGGCACTGAAGCTTTCTTT. This chain connects TRBV18 to TRBJ1-1; a weak D match, TRBD1 (6 bases). V lost 0 bases, J lost 4 bases, and 6 bases lay in between. Germline CDR1 is KGHSH and CDR2 is LQKENI. CDR3 length equals 13 residues.

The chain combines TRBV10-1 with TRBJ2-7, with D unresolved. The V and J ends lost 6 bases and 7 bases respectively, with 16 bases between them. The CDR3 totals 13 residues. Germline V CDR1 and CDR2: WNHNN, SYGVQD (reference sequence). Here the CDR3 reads CASSLSPSSEQYV. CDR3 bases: TGCGCCAGCAGCCTAAGCCCCTCCAGTGAGCAGTACGTC.